The 20 T cell receptor beta chains reported below all come from one sample, sequenced in a study of cytomegalovirus exposure and HLA in healthy donors. PCR was performed using 60 Vbeta and 13 Jbeta primers. Method: immunoSEQ multiplex PCR; TCRdb's copy keeps in-frame clones and lacks some. The profile shows 150,000 to 200,000 clones, 83% of them singletons. The sequencing input was PBMCs. All receptors derive from a middle-aged man in good health and CMV-seropositive.

The chain joins TRBV9 to TRBJ2-7; 7 bases fit TRBD1. This CDR3 is built from 14 residues. J gave up 3 bases and V 0 bases, and 3 bases lay outside the gene matches. CDR1 SGDLS and CDR2 YYNGEE come from the germline V gene. DNA of the CDR3: TGTGCCAGCAGCGTAGGACAGGGTATCTACGAGCAGTACTTC. It translates to CASSVGQGIYEQYF.

This clone came up once. CDR3 region: CASSGFRDRLSNQPQHF. Here the CDR3 DNA reads TGTGCCAGCAGTGGGTTCCGGGACAGACTTAGCAATCAGCCCCAGCATTTT. The chain carries TRBV28 and TRBJ1-5, with 7 bases matching TRBD1. With 5 bases clipped from V and 0 bases from J, the junction kept 10 bases outside the gene matches. CDR1 and CDR2 from the germline V gene are MDHEN and SYDVKM. This CDR3 region has 17 residues.

This clone was seen a handful of times. This sequence joins TRBV4-3 and TRBJ2-5; D is possibly TRBD2 (6 bases). V dropped 0 bases and J dropped 4 bases, with 9 bases sitting between them. CDR1 and CDR2 from the germline V gene are LGHNA and YSLEER. The CDR3 has 14 amino acids. CDR3 bases: TGCGCCAGCAGCCAAGATTGGGACTCAGAGACCCAGTACTTC. Translated: CASSQDWDSETQYF.

The chain employs TRBV19 and TRBJ1-5, with a tentative D call TRBD1 (5 bases). This CDR3 comprises 14 residues. Germline-derived CDR1 and CDR2 are LNHDA and SQIVND (reference sequence). The ends were cut back, 10 bases at V and 0 bases at J, with 13 bases in the middle. CDR3 loop: CATKTGNSNQPQHF. The CDR3 DNA sequence: TGTGCCACCAAAACAGGTAATAGCAATCAGCCCCAGCATTTT.

This sequence joins TRBV25-1 and TRBJ1-2, with 8 bases aligning to TRBD1. Germline assignment: CDR1 MGHDK and CDR2 SYGVNS. The V segment lost 1 base and the J segment 3 bases; nucleotides outside the gene matches: 7. This CDR3 is 16 amino acids long. The CDR3 loop is CASSESKATGDYGYTF. Here the CDR3 DNA reads TGTGCCAGCAGTGAATCCAAAGCGACAGGGGACTATGGCTACACCTTC.

V usage is TRBV9 and J usage is TRBJ2-7, with D possibly matching TRBD2 (6 bases). Germline V gene lookup returns CDR1 SGDLS and CDR2 YYNGEE. The CDR3 contains 13 residues. The V end was cut by 4 bases, the J end by 1 base, with 9 bases between. The CDR3 here is CASSTGGSYEQYF. The CDR3 region has the DNA TGTGCCAGCAGCACAGGAGGGTCCTACGAGCAGTACTTC.

This clone was counted a single time. The rearrangement uses TRBV9 and TRBJ2-3; D remains unclear. The length of the CDR3 is 12 residues. Trimming shortened V by 4 bases and J by 2 bases, and 5 bases separated the two germline ends. Per the germline V gene, CDR1 is SGDLS and CDR2 is YYNGEE. CDR3 in DNA: TGTGCCAGCAGCCCCTTCACAGATACGCAGTATTTT. Translation gives CASSPFTDTQYF.

This clone is a singleton in its sample. The chain has TRBV5-4 and TRBJ2-4; perhaps TRBD1 as D (6 bases). The CDR3 loop spans 15 amino acids. V shed 0 bases and J shed 8 bases, with 15 bases lying between them. Germline lookup yields CDR1 SGHNT and CDR2 YYREEE (reference sequence). Written as DNA, the CDR3 is TGTGCCAGCAGCTTGGATGGGGGCAGAGGGGACATTCAGTACTTC. Amino acid sequence: CASSLDGGRGDIQYF.

V usage is TRBV15 and J usage is TRBJ1-5; D possibly corresponds to TRBD1 (6 bases). The CDR3 has 16 residues. Looked up from germline, CDR1 is LNHNV and CDR2 is YYDKDF (reference sequence). With 3 bases removed from V and 6 bases from J, the gap between germline ends came to 18 bases. The CDR3: CATSSKRTGRGQPQHF. The CDR3 DNA reads TGTGCCACCAGCAGTAAGCGAACAGGGCGCGGTCAGCCCCAGCATTTT.

The chain recombines TRBV5-5 with TRBJ2-1; 11 nucleotides agree with TRBD1. CDR1 is SGHKS, CDR2 YYEKEE, per germline (reference sequence). The CDR3 is made up of 15 amino acids. J lost 8 bases, V lost 2 bases, and 6 bases had no gene match. The CDR3: CASSFPGQGVDEQFF. CDR3 sequence (DNA): TGTGCCAGCAGCTTTCCGGGACAGGGGGTCGATGAGCAGTTCTTC.

In its sample, this clone was seen a few times. V is TRBV18 and J is TRBJ2-7, with 10 bases lining up with TRBD1. The CDR3 covers 15 residues. Germline-derived CDR1 and CDR2 are KGHSH and LQKENI. V was pared by 1 base and J by 5 bases, with 5 bases of the junction left unmatched. The CDR3 loop reads CASSPRQGAGDEQYF. Here the CDR3 DNA reads TGTGCCAGCTCACCACGACAGGGGGCGGGAGACGAGCAGTACTTC.

This chain uses TRBV5-1 with TRBJ2-5; TRBD2 matches at 7 bases. Germline CDR1 reads SGHRS; CDR2 reads YFSETQ. The CDR3 is made up of 14 amino acids. Unmatched junction bases numbered 6, after V lost 2 bases and J lost 5 bases. The CDR3 region is CASSLPSGGETQYF. CDR3 sequence (DNA): TGCGCCAGCAGCTTACCTAGCGGAGGGGAGACCCAGTACTTC.

The rearrangement uses TRBV19 and TRBJ2-5; D ambiguous. The CDR3 is 13 amino acids. Germline V lookup: CDR1 LNHDA, CDR2 SQIVND (reference sequence). V dropped 3 bases and J dropped 2 bases, with 7 bases sitting between them. The CDR3 protein is CASSIPLQETQYF. CDR3 sequence (DNA): TGTGCCAGTAGTATCCCCCTACAAGAGACCCAGTACTTC.

V is TRBV5-4 and J is TRBJ1-1; D is undetermined. The CDR3 runs 13 residues. Trimming took 0 bases from V and 0 from J, leaving 3 bases between them. The germline gives CDR1 SGHNT, CDR2 YYREEE (reference sequence). The CDR3 protein is CASSLVMNTEAFF. The CDR3 DNA follows: TGTGCCAGCAGCTTGGTAATGAACACTGAAGCTTTCTTT.

The CDR3 here is CASSRIAGTGELFF. The CDR3 DNA reads TGTGCCAGCAGCCGAATTGCGGGCACCGGGGAGCTGTTTTTT. This sequence joins TRBV7-2 and TRBJ2-2, with D maybe TRBD2 (5 bases). Germline V gene lookup returns CDR1 SGHTA and CDR2 FQGNSA. The V end lost 5 bases, the J end lost 4 bases, and 11 bases lay between the germline ends. The CDR3 extends over 14 amino acids.

CDR3 in amino acids: CASSLQARVTQYF. For the CDR3, the DNA is TGTGCCAGCAGCTTACAGGCGCGGGTGACCCAGTACTTC. The chain employs TRBV7-2 and TRBJ2-5; possible D gene TRBD2, 5 bases. Germline values: CDR1 SGHTA, CDR2 FQGNSA. Trimming took off 2 bases at V and 7 bases at J, with 11 bases between the two ends. The CDR3 totals 13 residues.

A note on this clone: The same CDR3 also results from other DNA sequences found in this sample. The genes are TRBV30 and TRBJ2-6, with TRBD2 matching over 14 bases. The V segment lost 5 bases and the J segment 3 bases; nucleotides outside the gene matches: 6. This CDR3 region has 17 residues. Per germline, CDR1 GTSNPN and CDR2 SVGIG (reference sequence). The CDR3 region has the DNA TGTGCCTGGGAGGGACTAGCGGGAGAGAATGGGGCCAACGTCCTGACTTTC. Protein product: CAWEGLAGENGANVLTF.

The rearrangement joins TRBV4-2 to TRBJ2-1, with 8 bases fitting TRBD2. This CDR3 contains 15 residues. The J segment lost 7 bases and the V segment lost 5 bases, leaving 10 bases of the junction unmatched. Germline V gene data show CDR1 as LGHNA and CDR2 as YNFKEQ. The CDR3 DNA sequence: TGTGCCAGCAGCTTAACGGGAGGGCCGGGGAATGAGCAGTTCTTC. Protein: CASSLTGGPGNEQFF.

V usage is TRBV6-5 and J usage is TRBJ2-7, with D perhaps matching TRBD2 (5 bases). V gave up 5 bases and J gave up 6 bases, with 11 bases separating them. The CDR3 loop spans 12 amino acids. CDR1 MNHEY and CDR2 SVGAGI come from the germline V gene. The CDR3 loop reads CASSAVGGEQYF. DNA of the CDR3: TGTGCCAGCAGTGCGGTCGGAGGCGAGCAGTACTTC.

This clone was observed a few times. This sequence joins TRBV7-2 and TRBJ2-2; tentatively, D is TRBD2 (5 bases). The CDR3 contains 14 residues. V was shortened by 2 bases and J by 3 bases, with 7 bases between the two germline ends. Germline lookup yields CDR1 SGHTA and CDR2 FQGNSA. CDR3 in amino acids: CASSLLRDTGELFF. For the CDR3, the DNA is TGTGCCAGCAGCTTACTGAGGGACACCGGGGAGCTGTTTTTT.